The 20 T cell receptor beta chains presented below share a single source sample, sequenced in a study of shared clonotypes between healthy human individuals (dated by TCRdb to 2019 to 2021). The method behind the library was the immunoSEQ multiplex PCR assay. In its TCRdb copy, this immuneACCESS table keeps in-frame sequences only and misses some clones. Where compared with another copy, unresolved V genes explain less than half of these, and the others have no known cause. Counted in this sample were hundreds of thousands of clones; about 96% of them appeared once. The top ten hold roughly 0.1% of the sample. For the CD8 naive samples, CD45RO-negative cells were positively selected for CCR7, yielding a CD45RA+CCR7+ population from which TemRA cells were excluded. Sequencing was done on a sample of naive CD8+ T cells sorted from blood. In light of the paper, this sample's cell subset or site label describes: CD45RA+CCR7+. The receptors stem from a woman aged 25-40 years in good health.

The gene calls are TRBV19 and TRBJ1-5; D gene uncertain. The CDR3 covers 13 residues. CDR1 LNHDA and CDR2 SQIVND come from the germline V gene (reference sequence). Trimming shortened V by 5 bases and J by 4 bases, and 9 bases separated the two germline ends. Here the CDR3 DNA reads TGTGCCAGTAGTCGAGACGGGAATCAGCCCCAGCATTTT. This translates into CASSRDGNQPQHF.

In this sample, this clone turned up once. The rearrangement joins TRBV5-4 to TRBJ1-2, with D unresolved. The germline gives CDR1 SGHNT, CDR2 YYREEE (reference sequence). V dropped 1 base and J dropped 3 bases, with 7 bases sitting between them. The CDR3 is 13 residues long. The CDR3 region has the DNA TGTGCCAGCAGCTTGCAATCCCACTATGGCTACACCTTC. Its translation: CASSLQSHYGYTF.

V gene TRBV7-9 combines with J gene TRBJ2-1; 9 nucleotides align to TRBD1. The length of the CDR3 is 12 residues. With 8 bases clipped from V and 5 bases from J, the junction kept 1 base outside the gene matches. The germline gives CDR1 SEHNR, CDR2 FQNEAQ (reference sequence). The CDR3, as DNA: TGTGCCAGCCGGGACAGGGACAATGAGCAGTTCTTC. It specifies CASRDRDNEQFF. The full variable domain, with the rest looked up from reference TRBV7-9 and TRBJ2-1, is DTGVSQNPRHKITKRGQNVTFRCDPISEHNRLYWYRQTLGQGPEFLTYFQNEAQLEKSRLLSDRFSAERPKGSFSTLEIQRTEQGDSAMYLCASRDRDNEQFFGPGTRLTVL.

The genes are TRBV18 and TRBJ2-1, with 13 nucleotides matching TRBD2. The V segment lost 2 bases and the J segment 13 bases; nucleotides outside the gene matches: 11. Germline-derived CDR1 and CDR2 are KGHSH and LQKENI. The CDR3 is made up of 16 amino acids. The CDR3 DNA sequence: TGTGCCAGCTCACCAAGAACTAGCGGGAGGGCCTTTGAACAGTTCTTC. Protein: CASSPRTSGRAFEQFF.

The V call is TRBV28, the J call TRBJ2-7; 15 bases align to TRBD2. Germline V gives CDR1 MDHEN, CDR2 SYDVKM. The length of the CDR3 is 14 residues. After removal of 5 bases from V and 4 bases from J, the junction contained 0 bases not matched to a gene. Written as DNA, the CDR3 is TGTGCCAGCAGTGGACTAGCGGGAGGGTACGAGCAGTACTTC. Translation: CASSGLAGGYEQYF.

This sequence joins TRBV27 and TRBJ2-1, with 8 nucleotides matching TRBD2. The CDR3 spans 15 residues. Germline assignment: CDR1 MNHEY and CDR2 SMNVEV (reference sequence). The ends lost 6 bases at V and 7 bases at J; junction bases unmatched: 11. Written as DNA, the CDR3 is TGTGCCAGCAGACCCACCGGGACTAGTGATAATGAGCAGTTCTTC. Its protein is CASRPTGTSDNEQFF.

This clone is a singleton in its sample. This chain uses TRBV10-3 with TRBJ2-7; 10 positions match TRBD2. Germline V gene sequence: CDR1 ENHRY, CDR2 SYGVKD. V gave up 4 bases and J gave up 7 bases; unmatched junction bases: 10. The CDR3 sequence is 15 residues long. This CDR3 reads CAISATSGPPYEQYF. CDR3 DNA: TGTGCCATCAGTGCGACTAGCGGGCCCCCTTATGAGCAGTACTTC.

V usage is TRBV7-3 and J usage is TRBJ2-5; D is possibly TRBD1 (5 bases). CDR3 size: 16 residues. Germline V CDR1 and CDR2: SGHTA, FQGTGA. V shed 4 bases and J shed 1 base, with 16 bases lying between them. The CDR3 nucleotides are TGTGCCAGCAGCTGGGCCCCAACAGGATGCCAAGAGACCCAGTACTTC. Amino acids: CASSWAPTGCQETQYF.

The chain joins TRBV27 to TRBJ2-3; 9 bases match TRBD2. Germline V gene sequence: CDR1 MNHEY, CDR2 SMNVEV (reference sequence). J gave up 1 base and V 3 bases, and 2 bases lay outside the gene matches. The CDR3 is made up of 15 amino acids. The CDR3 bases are TGTGCCAGCAGTTTGCGGGAGGGGCGCACAGATACGCAGTATTTT. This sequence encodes CASSLREGRTDTQYF.

The CDR3 region is CASSQNLLTRSSYEQYF. Written as DNA, the CDR3 is TGTGCCAGCAGCCAAAACCTACTGACTAGGAGCTCCTACGAGCAGTACTTC. This chain links TRBV28 with TRBJ2-7; D possibly corresponds to TRBD2 (6 bases). The germline V gene encodes CDR1 MDHEN and CDR2 SYDVKM. Trimming pared 6 bases from V and 0 bases from J, leaving 21 bases between. The CDR3 loop spans 17 amino acids.

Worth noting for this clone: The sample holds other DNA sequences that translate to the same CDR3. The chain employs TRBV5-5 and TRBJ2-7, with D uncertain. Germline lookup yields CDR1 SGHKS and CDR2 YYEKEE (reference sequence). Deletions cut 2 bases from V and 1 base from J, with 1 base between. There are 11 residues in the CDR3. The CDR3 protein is CASSFSYEQYF. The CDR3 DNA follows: TGTGCCAGCAGCTTTTCCTACGAGCAGTACTTC.

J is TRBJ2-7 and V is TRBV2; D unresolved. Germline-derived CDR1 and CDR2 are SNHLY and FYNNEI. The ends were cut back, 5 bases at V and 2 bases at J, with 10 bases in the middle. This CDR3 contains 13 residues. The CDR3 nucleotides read TGTGCCAGCAGTACCAGAGTGACCTACGAGCAGTACTTC. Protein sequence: CASSTRVTYEQYF.

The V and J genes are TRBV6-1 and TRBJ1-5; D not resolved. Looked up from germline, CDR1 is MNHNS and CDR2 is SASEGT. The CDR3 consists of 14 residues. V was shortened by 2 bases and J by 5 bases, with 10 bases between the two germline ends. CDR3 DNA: TGTGCCAGCAGTGAATTTGGGTTCGATCAGCCCCAGCATTTT. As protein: CASSEFGFDQPQHF.

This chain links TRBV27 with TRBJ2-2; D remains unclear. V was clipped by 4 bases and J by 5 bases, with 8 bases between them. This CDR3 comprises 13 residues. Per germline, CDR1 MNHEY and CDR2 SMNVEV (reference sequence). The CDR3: CASSWGGTGELFF. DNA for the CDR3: TGTGCCAGCAGTTGGGGTGGTACCGGGGAGCTGTTTTTT.

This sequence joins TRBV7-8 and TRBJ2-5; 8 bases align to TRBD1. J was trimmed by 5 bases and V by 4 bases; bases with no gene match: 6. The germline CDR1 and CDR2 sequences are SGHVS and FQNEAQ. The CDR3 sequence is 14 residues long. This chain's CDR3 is CASSSTDRAETQYF. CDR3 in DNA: TGTGCCAGCAGCTCTACGGACAGGGCGGAGACCCAGTACTTC.

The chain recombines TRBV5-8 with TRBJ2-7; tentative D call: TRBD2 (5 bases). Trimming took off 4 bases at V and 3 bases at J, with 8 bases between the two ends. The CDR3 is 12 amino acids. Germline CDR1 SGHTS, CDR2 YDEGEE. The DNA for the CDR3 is TGTGCCAGCAGCATCAGCGGCTACGAGCAGTACTTC. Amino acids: CASSISGYEQYF.

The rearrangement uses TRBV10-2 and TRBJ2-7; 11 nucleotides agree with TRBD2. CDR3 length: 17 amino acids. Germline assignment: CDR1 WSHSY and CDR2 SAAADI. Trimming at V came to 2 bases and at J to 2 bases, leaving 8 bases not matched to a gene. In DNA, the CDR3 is TGCGCCAGCAGTGAGAGTTCCGGGACTAGCGGTGCCTACGAGCAGTACTTC. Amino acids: CASSESSGTSGAYEQYF.

Written as DNA, the CDR3 is TGTGCCAGCAGCTTACTCTCTACCTCCTACGAGCAGTACTTC. As protein: CASSLLSTSYEQYF. The chain couples TRBV7-8 to TRBJ2-7; D gene uncertain. Trimming shortened V by 2 bases and J by 0 bases, and 8 bases separated the two germline ends. This CDR3 comprises 14 residues. From germline, CDR1 is SGHVS and CDR2 FQNEAQ.

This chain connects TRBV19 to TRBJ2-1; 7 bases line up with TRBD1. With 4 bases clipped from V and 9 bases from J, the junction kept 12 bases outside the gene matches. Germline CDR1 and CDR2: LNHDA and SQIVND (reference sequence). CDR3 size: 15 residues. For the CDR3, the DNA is TGTGCCAGTAGTAGCATGGGACAGACATACGGTGAGCAGTTCTTC. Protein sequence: CASSSMGQTYGEQFF.

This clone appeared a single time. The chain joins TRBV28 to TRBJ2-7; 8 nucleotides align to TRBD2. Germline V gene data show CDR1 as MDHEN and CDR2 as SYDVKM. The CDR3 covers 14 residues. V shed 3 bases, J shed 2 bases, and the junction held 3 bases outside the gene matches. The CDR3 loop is CASSFVGLAYEQYF. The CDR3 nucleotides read TGTGCCAGCAGTTTTGTGGGACTAGCCTACGAGCAGTACTTC.